Each of the 13 T cell receptor beta chains below was sequenced from the same sample in a study of T cell responses to AZD1222 COVID-19 vaccine. Sequenced by immunoSEQ multiplex PCR; TCRdb stores in-frame clones only, minus some. Of approximately 220,000 clones detected, just over 90% appear once; the ten largest clones hold over 0.95%. The material was peripheral blood, obtained on day 0 of MenACWY control vaccination. Source of these receptors: an adult in good health.

The chain carries TRBV4-1 and TRBJ1-1; D unclear. Germline V gene sequence: CDR1 MGHRA, CDR2 YSYEKL. V was clipped by 1 base and J by 6 bases, with 18 bases between them. The CDR3 loop spans 16 amino acids. CDR3 sequence reads: CASSQGITRVFSEAFF. CDR3 DNA: TGCGCCAGCAGCCAAGGAATTACGAGGGTGTTCTCTGAAGCTTTCTTT.

V and J are TRBV7-2 and TRBJ1-6; TRBD1 matches at 7 bases. The germline V gene encodes CDR1 SGHTA and CDR2 FQGNSA. Losses at the gene ends were 4 bases for V and 7 bases for J; bases not matched to a gene: 7. The CDR3 sequence is 15 residues long. CDR3 residues: CASSYRQGANSPLHF. The CDR3 nucleotides read TGTGCCAGCAGCTACCGACAGGGTGCGAATTCACCCCTCCACTTT. The variable domain in full, with the rest retrieved from reference TRBV7-2 and TRBJ1-6, is GAGVSQSPSNKVTEKGKDVELRCDPISGHTALYWYRQSLGQGLEFLIYFQGNSAPDKSGLPSDRFSAERTGGSVSTLTIQRTQQEDSAVYLCASSYRQGANSPLHFGNGTRLTVT.

The rearrangement links TRBV2 to TRBJ1-5, with D perhaps TRBD1 (5 bases). V dropped 2 bases and J dropped 3 bases, with 14 bases sitting between them. The germline gives CDR1 SNHLY, CDR2 FYNNEI. CDR3 length: 16 amino acids. The CDR3, as DNA: TGTGCCAGCAGTGAATTGGGGGGTACTATCAATCAGCCCCAGCATTTT. Encoded protein: CASSELGGTINQPQHF. Full variable domain (missing parts from reference TRBV2 and TRBJ1-5): EPEVTQTPSHQVTQMGQEVILRCVPISNHLYFYWYRQILGQKVEFLVSFYNNEISEKSEIFDDQFSVERPDGSNFTLKIRSTKLEDSAMYFCASSELGGTINQPQHFGDGTRLSIL.

The chain combines TRBV9 with TRBJ2-7, with 10 nucleotides matching TRBD1. With 3 bases clipped from V and 3 bases from J, the junction kept 0 bases outside the gene matches. Germline V CDR1 and CDR2: SGDLS, YYNGEE. This CDR3 is 13 amino acids long. The CDR3 loop is CASSGTGGYEQYF. For the CDR3, the DNA is TGTGCCAGCAGCGGGACAGGGGGCTACGAGCAGTACTTC. Combining the CDR3 with reference TRBV9 and TRBJ2-7 gives the whole variable domain DSGVTQTPKHLITATGQRVTLRCSPRSGDLSVYWYQQSLDQGLQFLIQYYNGEERAKGNILERFSAQQFPDLHSELNLSSLELGDSALYFCASSGTGGYEQYFGPGTRLTVT.

The chain has TRBV4-1 and TRBJ1-6; maybe TRBD1 (5 bases). This CDR3 is built from 14 residues. CDR1 is MGHRA and CDR2 is YSYEKL in the germline V gene. Trimming left V 6 bases short and J 5 bases short, with 11 bases between. CDR3 sequence reads: CASRWQGDNSPLHF. The CDR3 DNA sequence: TGCGCCAGCAGGTGGCAGGGAGATAATTCACCCCTCCACTTT.

The V and J genes are TRBV6-5 and TRBJ2-2, with 9 bases matching TRBD1. V lost 5 bases to trimming and J lost 5 bases; unmatched junction nucleotides: 6. The CDR3 runs 15 residues. The V gene's germline CDR1 is MNHEY and CDR2 SVGAGI. CDR3 DNA: TGTGCCAGCAGTCCGCGGACAGGGGAGACCGGGGAGCTGTTTTTT. This gives the protein CASSPRTGETGELFF.

This chain links TRBV7-9 with TRBJ1-1, with D perhaps matching TRBD1 (5 bases). V lost 3 bases, J lost 5 bases, and 13 bases lay in between. The CDR3 length is 14 residues. CDR1 is SEHNR and CDR2 is FQNEAQ in the germline V gene (reference sequence). The CDR3 bases are TGTGCCAGCAGCTTGATGGGGGAGGTTACTGAAGCTTTCTTT. Residues: CASSLMGEVTEAFF.

The V gene is TRBV29-1, the J gene TRBJ1-1, with 7 bases lining up with TRBD1. J gave up 3 bases and V 0 bases, and 7 bases lay outside the gene matches. CDR1 is SQVTM, CDR2 ANQGSEA, per germline. The length of the CDR3 is 15 residues. The chain's CDR3 is CSVEDWSGGYTEAFF. For the CDR3, the DNA is TGCAGCGTTGAAGATTGGTCAGGGGGTTACACTGAAGCTTTCTTT. The full variable domain, in which reference TRBV29-1 and TRBJ1-1 provide the parts outside the CDR3, is SAVISQKPSRDICQRGTSLTIQCQVDSQVTMMFWYRQQPGQSLTLIATANQGSEATYESGFVIDKFPISRPNLTFSTLTVSNMSPEDSSIYLCSVEDWSGGYTEAFFGQGTRLTVV.

The rearrangement uses TRBV28 and TRBJ1-6, with 12 bases fitting TRBD1. The CDR3 runs to 16 residues. V trimming: 5 bases; J trimming: 9 bases; junction bases outside the gene matches: 8. Germline assignment: CDR1 MDHEN and CDR2 SYDVKM. The CDR3 reads CASSARGTGGVSPLHF. CDR3 coding DNA: TGTGCCAGCAGTGCTAGGGGGACAGGGGGCGTTTCACCCCTCCACTTT.

This clone was detected once. The V call is TRBV6-6, the J call TRBJ1-4, with D uncertain. This CDR3 spans 16 amino acids. V lost 6 bases and J 4 bases, leaving 18 bases between the germline ends. Germline-derived CDR1 and CDR2 are MNHNY and SVGAGI (reference sequence). The CDR3 sequence is CASSLGPHGDNEKLFF. Here the CDR3 DNA reads TGTGCCAGCAGCCTTGGCCCCCACGGGGATAATGAAAAACTGTTTTTT.

The chain is built from TRBV4-1 and TRBJ1-1; D call uncertain. CDR1 MGHRA and CDR2 YSYEKL come from the germline V gene. V shed 2 bases and J shed 11 bases, with 15 bases lying between them. This CDR3 comprises 13 residues. The CDR3 DNA reads as TGCGCCAGCAGCCAAAATGAGAAGCCGACTGCTTTCTTT. It yields the protein CASSQNEKPTAFF.

The V and J genes are TRBV3-1 (or the pseudogene TRBV3-2) and TRBJ1-6, with a tentative D call TRBD1 (5 bases). The CDR3 length is 15 residues. Germline assignment: CDR1 LGHDT and CDR2 YNNKEL (reference sequence). Deletions cut 1 base from V and 6 bases from J, with 10 bases between. The CDR3 region has the DNA TGTGCCAGCAGCCAAGTGACCAGGGTTAATTCACCCCTCCACTTT. Translation: CASSQVTRVNSPLHF.

The chain couples TRBV6-5 to TRBJ2-7; TRBD2 matches at 12 bases. The CDR3 sequence is 16 residues long. The V gene's germline CDR1 is MNHEY and CDR2 SVGAGI. V was pared by 4 bases and J by 4 bases, with 8 bases of the junction left unmatched. DNA of the CDR3: TGTGCCAGCAGTTCGAGGGGACTAGCGGGTGGATACGAGCAGTACTTC. It encodes CASSSRGLAGGYEQYF.